This TCR beta chain is drawn from a study of cytomegalovirus exposure and HLA in healthy donors. Findings and limits, study-wide: In the 130 or so validation repertoires, approximately 94% of cluster scores exceeded 0, per a later analysis.

Produced via immunoSEQ multiplex PCR; TCRdb's table is partial and in-frame only. The table lists roughly 310,000 clones, roughly 86% of them singletons. Concerning this clone itself: Its cognate antigen is unknown. One end of the junction varies from germline; a read error may be responsible.

This TCR derives from a young man in good health and CMV-seronegative. Sample: PBMCs.

The CDR3 reads CASSIGSGGSSEQYF. CDR3 nucleotides: TGTGCCAGTAGTATAGGGAGCGGGGGCTCCTCCGAGCAGTACTTC. The rearrangement uses TRBV19 and TRBJ2-7, with TRBD2 matching over 8 bases. Germline V gene sequence: CDR1 LNHDA, CDR2 SQIVND (reference sequence). The CDR3 runs 15 residues.